This TCR beta chain was captured by sequencing in a study of blood T cell repertoires in COVID-19. Study overall: Whether acute or convalescent, the COVID-19 samples came from the United States, Italy and Spain. Nucleic acid was either cDNA or gDNA, and it came from T cells, B-cell-depleted T cells, or PBMCs.

Authors' data handling: Amplification of reference gene primers provided the estimated nucleated cell counts. The repertoire was sequenced with immunoSEQ multiplex PCR; TCRdb's copy has only in-frame clones and lacks some. V, J and clone size derive from that table, while D and trimming were established from the DNA sequence. The sample lists roughly 35,000 clones; 90% were seen once. CDR1 is MDHEN and CDR2 is SYDVKM in the germline V gene. After removal of 5 bases from V and 2 bases from J, the junction contained 2 bases not matched to a gene. This CDR3 contains 14 residues. Specimen: peripheral blood. This sequence originates from a man between 65 and 85 years old with acute or convalescent COVID-19. The J gene is TRBJ1-5, the V gene TRBV28; 8 nucleotides line up with TRBD1. The CDR3 is CASSPQGGNQPQHF. CDR3 DNA sequence: TGTGCCAGCAGTCCACAGGGGGGCAATCAGCCCCAGCATTTT.